Sequencing of this T cell receptor beta chain was carried out in a study of T cells in Graves' hyperthyroidism and ophthalmopathy. Germline CDR1 is MDHEN and CDR2 is SYDVKM. V was pared by 5 bases and J by 2 bases, with 6 bases of the junction left unmatched. CDR3 length: 15 residues. Notes on the study in general: The model made its ophthalmopathy prediction, and onset followed a median about 5.9 months later.

The source material, RNA transcripts, was used to amplify TCR beta CDR3 regions. The HTBI primer set served for first-round RT-PCR of the TCR CDR3. Each CDR3 protein is one row after TCRdb ran MiXCR on the multiplex PCR reads. The sample yields about 350,000 distinct CDR3 sequences, 15% to 20% seen once. This clonotype was seen ten or more times. Its antigen is as yet unknown. This sequence was found in a woman aged 40 to 49 with Graves' ophthalmopathy. Sequenced material: blood. The chain combines TRBV28 with TRBJ2-7, with 10 positions matching TRBD2. The CDR3 DNA sequence: TGTGCCAGCAGTCCATTAGCGGGAGGCACCTACGAGCAGTACTTC. Encoded protein: CASSPLAGGTYEQYF. Using reference TRBV28 and TRBJ2-7 for the parts outside the CDR3, the full variable domain is DVKVTQSSRYLVKRTGEKVFLECVQDMDHENMFWYRQDPGLGLRLIYFSYDVKMKEKGDIPEGYSVSREKKERFSLILESASTNQTSMYLCASSPLAGGTYEQYFGPGTRLTVT.